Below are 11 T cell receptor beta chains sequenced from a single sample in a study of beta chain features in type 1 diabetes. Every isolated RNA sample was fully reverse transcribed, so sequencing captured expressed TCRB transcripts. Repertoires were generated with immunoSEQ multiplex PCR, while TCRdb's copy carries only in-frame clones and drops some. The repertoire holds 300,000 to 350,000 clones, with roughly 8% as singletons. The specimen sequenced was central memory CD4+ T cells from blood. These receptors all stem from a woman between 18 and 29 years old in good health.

The CDR3 is CSAETSYEQYF. The CDR3 bases are TGCAGTGCAGAAACCTCCTACGAGCAGTACTTC. The V gene is TRBV20-1, the J gene TRBJ2-7; D gene uncertain. This CDR3 has 11 amino acids. The germline V gene encodes CDR1 DFQATT and CDR2 SNEGSKA (reference sequence). Trimming removed 6 bases at V and 0 bases at J, with 6 bases between.

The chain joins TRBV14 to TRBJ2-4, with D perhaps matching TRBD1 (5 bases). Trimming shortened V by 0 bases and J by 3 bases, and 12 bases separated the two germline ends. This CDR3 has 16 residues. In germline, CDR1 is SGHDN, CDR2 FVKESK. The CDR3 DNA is TGTGCCAGCAGCCAAGATTCACGCCAGGGCAAAAACATTCAGTACTTC. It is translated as CASSQDSRQGKNIQYF.

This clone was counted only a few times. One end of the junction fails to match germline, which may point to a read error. The CDR3 spells CASSQDRRTQYF. CDR3 bases: TGCGCCAGCAGCCAAGATCGAAGAACGCAGTATTTT. V and J are TRBV5-4 and TRBJ2-3; no definite D call. The CDR3 consists of 12 residues. CDR1 is SGHNT and CDR2 is YYREEE in the germline V gene (reference sequence).

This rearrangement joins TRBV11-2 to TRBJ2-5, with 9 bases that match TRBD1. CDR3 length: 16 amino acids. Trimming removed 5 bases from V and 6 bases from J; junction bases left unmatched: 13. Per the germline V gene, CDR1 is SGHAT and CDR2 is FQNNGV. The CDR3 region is CASSPRGQGGPQTQYF. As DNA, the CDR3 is TGTGCCAGCAGCCCTAGGGGACAGGGTGGACCCCAGACCCAGTACTTC.

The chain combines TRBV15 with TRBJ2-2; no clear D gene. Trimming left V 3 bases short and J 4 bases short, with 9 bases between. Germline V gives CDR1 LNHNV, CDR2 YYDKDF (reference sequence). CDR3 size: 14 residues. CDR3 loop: CATSSVRGTGELFF. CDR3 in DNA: TGTGCCACCAGCAGTGTTCGTGGCACCGGGGAGCTGTTTTTT.

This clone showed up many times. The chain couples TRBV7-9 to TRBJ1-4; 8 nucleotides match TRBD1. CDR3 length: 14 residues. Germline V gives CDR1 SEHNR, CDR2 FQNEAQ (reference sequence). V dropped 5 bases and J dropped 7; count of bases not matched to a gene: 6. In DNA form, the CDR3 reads TGTGCCAGCAGCGTCAGGGGGCACGGTGAAAAACTGTTTTTT. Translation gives CASSVRGHGEKLFF. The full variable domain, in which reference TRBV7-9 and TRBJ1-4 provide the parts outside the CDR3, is DTGVSQNPRHKITKRGQNVTFRCDPISEHNRLYWYRQTLGQGPEFLTYFQNEAQLEKSRLLSDRFSAERPKGSFSTLEIQRTEQGDSAMYLCASSVRGHGEKLFFGSGTQLSVL.

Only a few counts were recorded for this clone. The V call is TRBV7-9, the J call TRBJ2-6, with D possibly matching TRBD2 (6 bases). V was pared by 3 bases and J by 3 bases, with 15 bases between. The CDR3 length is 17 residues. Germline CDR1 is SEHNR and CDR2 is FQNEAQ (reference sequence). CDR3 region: CASSLDGGRFGANVLTF. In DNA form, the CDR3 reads TGTGCCAGCAGCTTGGACGGAGGGCGGTTTGGGGCCAACGTCCTGACTTTC. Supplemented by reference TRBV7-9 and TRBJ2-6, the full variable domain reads DTGVSQNPRHKITKRGQNVTFRCDPISEHNRLYWYRQTLGQGPEFLTYFQNEAQLEKSRLLSDRFSAERPKGSFSTLEIQRTEQGDSAMYLCASSLDGGRFGANVLTFGAGSRLTVL.

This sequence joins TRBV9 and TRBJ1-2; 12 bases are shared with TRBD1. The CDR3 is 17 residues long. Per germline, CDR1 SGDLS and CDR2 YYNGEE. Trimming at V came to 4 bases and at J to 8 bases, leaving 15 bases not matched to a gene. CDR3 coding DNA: TGTGCCAGCAGCACGGGACAGGGGGCTTCGGCGTACCTCGGCTACACCTTC. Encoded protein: CASSTGQGASAYLGYTF.

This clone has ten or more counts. The CDR3, as DNA: TGTGCCAGCAGCAAAACCCGGCCGACTAGCGGGAGAAATGATGAGCAGTTCTTC. Its translation is CASSKTRPTSGRNDEQFF. This sequence joins TRBV21-1 and TRBJ2-1; the D call of TRBD2 is as the table states it, not checked on the DNA. TRBV21-1 has pseudogene status. The CDR3 sequence is 18 residues long.

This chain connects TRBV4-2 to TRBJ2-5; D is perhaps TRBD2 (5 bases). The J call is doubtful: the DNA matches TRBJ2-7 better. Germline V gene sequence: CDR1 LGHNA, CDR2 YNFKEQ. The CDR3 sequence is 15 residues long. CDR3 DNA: TGTGCCAGCAGCCACCAATCAGAGGGCGGGTACGAGCAGTACTTC. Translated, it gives CASSHQSEGGYEQYF.

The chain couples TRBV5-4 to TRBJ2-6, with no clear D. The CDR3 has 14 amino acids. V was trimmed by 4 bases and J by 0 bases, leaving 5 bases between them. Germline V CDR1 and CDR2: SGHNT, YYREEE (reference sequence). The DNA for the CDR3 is TGTGCCAGCAGCGGGTACTCTGGGGCCAACGTCCTGACTTTC. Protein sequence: CASSGYSGANVLTF.